These 14 T cell receptor beta chains share one sample of origin, sequenced in a study of T cell changes during pregnancy in multiple sclerosis (dated by TCRdb to the late 2010s). To prepare the library, the immunoSEQ multiplex PCR assay was applied. The table comes from immuneACCESS by way of TCRdb, which keeps in-frame sequences with V and J called. Part of the clones is missing from these tables; in studies checked, under half for an unresolved V gene and the rest for unknown reasons. The sample contains about 20,000 clones, 88% of them found a single time. The top ten clonotypes cover 7% of the sample. Sequencing was performed on CD8+ T cells from peripheral blood mononuclear cells, taken in the third trimester of pregnancy. The receptors were gathered from a female donor in good health, enrolled as a control in a pregnancy study.

The chain carries TRBV7-9 and TRBJ2-5; D is ambiguous. Trimming took off 2 bases at V and 3 bases at J, with 16 bases between the two ends. The CDR3 loop spans 16 amino acids. The V gene's germline CDR1 is SEHNR and CDR2 FQNEAQ (reference sequence). The CDR3 DNA reads as TGTGCCAGCAGCTTACGTACAACACCCAAAGAAGAGACCCAGTACTTC. It codes for CASSLRTTPKEETQYF.

The gene calls are TRBV30 and TRBJ2-7; no clear D. The CDR3 covers 13 residues. The ends were cut back, 0 bases at V and 3 bases at J, with 9 bases in the middle. Germline values: CDR1 GTSNPN, CDR2 SVGIG (reference sequence). For the CDR3, the DNA is TGTGCCTGGAGTGTGGTCACGGGCTACGAGCAGTACTTC. This encodes CAWSVVTGYEQYF.

V is TRBV19 and J is TRBJ1-2, with D hard to call. Germline V gene lookup returns CDR1 LNHDA and CDR2 SQIVND (reference sequence). Trimming took off 4 bases at V and 6 bases at J, with 12 bases between the two ends. This CDR3 has 13 amino acids. CDR3 bases: TGTGCCAGTAGTAACCCGCCTGGAGATGGCTACACCTTC. The encoded protein is CASSNPPGDGYTF.

This chain links TRBV2 with TRBJ2-7; 8 nucleotides agree with TRBD1. The CDR3 consists of 16 residues. CDR1 is SNHLY, CDR2 FYNNEI, per germline. The ends lost 9 bases at V and 5 bases at J; junction bases unmatched: 18. The CDR3 coding sequence is TGTGCCAGAGCCGACAGATCAGGGGGCTATTCCCACGAGCAGTACTTC. Translation gives CARADRSGGYSHEQYF.

The chain recombines TRBV5-6 with TRBJ2-4; D might be TRBD2 (6 bases). Trimming pared 0 bases from V and 3 bases from J, leaving 16 bases between. Germline V lookup: CDR1 SGHDT, CDR2 YYEEEE. The CDR3 is 17 residues long. CDR3 residues: CASSLATPEGRKNIQYF. The CDR3 bases are TGTGCCAGCAGCTTGGCCACTCCGGAGGGGCGCAAAAACATTCAGTACTTC.

This chain joins TRBV4-1 and TRBJ2-3; 7 bases agree with TRBD1. Germline lookup yields CDR1 MGHRA and CDR2 YSYEKL. J was trimmed by 6 bases and V by 3 bases; bases with no gene match: 3. The CDR3 has 13 amino acids. The CDR3 nucleotides are TGCGCCAGCAGCCATGACAGGGACGATACGCAGTATTTT. It specifies CASSHDRDDTQYF.

The sample holds one count of this clone. The rearrangement links TRBV6-5 to TRBJ2-3; D remains unclear. Trimming cost V 2 bases and J 2 bases, with 11 bases left between them. The length of the CDR3 is 15 residues. Germline V gene sequence: CDR1 MNHEY, CDR2 SVGAGI. CDR3 sequence (DNA): TGTGCCAGCAGTTACGGAGCCCCCCCCACAGATACGCAGTATTTT. Residues: CASSYGAPPTDTQYF.

The chain has TRBV11-2 and TRBJ2-7; D remains ambiguous. Trimming removed 1 base at V and 2 bases at J, with 9 bases between. The CDR3 extends over 14 amino acids. Germline V lookup: CDR1 SGHAT, CDR2 FQNNGV. The chain's CDR3 is CASSLARGAYEQYF. The DNA of the CDR3 is TGTGCCAGCAGCTTAGCTCGAGGCGCCTACGAGCAGTACTTC.

The gene calls are TRBV6-1 and TRBJ2-1; unclear D gene. CDR1 and CDR2 from the germline V gene are MNHNS and SASEGT. V lost 4 bases and J 2 bases, leaving 3 bases between the germline ends. This CDR3 has 12 residues. The CDR3 spells CASSGPYNEQFF. In DNA form, the CDR3 reads TGTGCCAGCAGTGGGCCCTACAATGAGCAGTTCTTC.

This CDR3 reads CASSFATGELFF. The DNA of the CDR3 is TGTGCCAGCAGCTTCGCGACCGGGGAGCTGTTTTTT. The chain links TRBV7-3 to TRBJ2-2; D ambiguous. CDR1 and CDR2 (germline): SGHTA, FQGTGA. V dropped 3 bases and J dropped 5 bases, with 4 bases sitting between them. CDR3 length: 12 amino acids.

This rearrangement joins TRBV7-9 to TRBJ1-4; D not resolved. V shed 6 bases and J shed 11 bases, with 10 bases lying between them. Germline CDR1 reads SEHNR; CDR2 reads FQNEAQ (reference sequence). The CDR3 runs 11 residues. The CDR3 sequence is CASSRGLKLFF. The CDR3 DNA follows: TGTGCCAGCAGTCGGGGTCTCAAACTGTTTTTT.

The chain employs TRBV11-2 and TRBJ2-1; TRBD2 matches 9 bases. Germline trimming cut 0 bases from V and 0 bases from J; bases unmatched to any gene: 9. The CDR3 spans 19 residues. In germline, CDR1 is SGHAT, CDR2 FQNNGV. CDR3 protein: CASSLDPSGDGHSYNEQFF. The CDR3 DNA follows: TGTGCCAGCAGCTTAGATCCTAGCGGGGACGGTCACTCCTACAATGAGCAGTTCTTC.

The rearrangement uses TRBV19 and TRBJ2-1; no clear D gene. The CDR3 runs to 13 residues. The germline CDR1 and CDR2 sequences are LNHDA and SQIVND (reference sequence). Trimming left V 0 bases short and J 3 bases short, with 3 bases between. This CDR3 reads CASSIDIYNEQFF. Written as DNA, the CDR3 is TGTGCCAGTAGTATAGACATCTACAATGAGCAGTTCTTC.

The gene calls are TRBV29-1 and TRBJ2-7; 12 bases agree with TRBD2. With V trimmed by 6 bases and J by 5 bases, 8 bases remained unmatched. This CDR3 contains 14 residues. Germline assignment: CDR1 SQVTM and CDR2 ANQGSEA. Here the CDR3 reads CSVSSGRARNEQYF. CDR3 nucleotide sequence: TGCAGCGTCTCTAGCGGGAGGGCCCGGAACGAGCAGTACTTC.